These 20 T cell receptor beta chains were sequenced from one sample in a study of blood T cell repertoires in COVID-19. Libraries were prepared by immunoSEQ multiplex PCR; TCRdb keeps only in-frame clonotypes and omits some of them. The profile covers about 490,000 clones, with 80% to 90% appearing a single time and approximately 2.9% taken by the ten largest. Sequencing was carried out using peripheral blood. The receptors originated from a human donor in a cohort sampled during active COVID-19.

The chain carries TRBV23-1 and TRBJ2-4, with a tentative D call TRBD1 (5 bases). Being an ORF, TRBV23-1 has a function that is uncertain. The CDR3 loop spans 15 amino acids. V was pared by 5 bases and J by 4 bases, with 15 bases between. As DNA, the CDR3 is TGCGCCAGCAGTGACCCAGGGATCAATAAAAACATTCAGTACTTC. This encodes CASSDPGINKNIQYF.

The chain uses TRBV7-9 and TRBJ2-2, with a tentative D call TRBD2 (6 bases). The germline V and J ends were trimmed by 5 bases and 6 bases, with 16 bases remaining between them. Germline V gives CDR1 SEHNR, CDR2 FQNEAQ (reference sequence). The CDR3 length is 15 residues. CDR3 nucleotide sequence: TGTGCCAGCAGCGCCGGGACTTACGCGGCCGGGGAGCTGTTTTTT. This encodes CASSAGTYAAGELFF.

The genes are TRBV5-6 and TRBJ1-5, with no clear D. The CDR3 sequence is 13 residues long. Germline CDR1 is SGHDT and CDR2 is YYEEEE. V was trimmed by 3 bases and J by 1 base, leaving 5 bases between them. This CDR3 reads CASSSGSNQPQHF. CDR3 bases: TGTGCCAGCAGCTCCGGGAGCAATCAGCCCCAGCATTTT.

The CDR3 loop reads CASSRAGTANTEAFF. CDR3 DNA sequence: TGTGCCAGCAGCCGAGCCGGGACAGCTAACACTGAAGCTTTCTTT. The chain is built from TRBV3-1 (or the pseudogene TRBV3-2) and TRBJ1-1; 7 bases map to TRBD1. Germline CDR1 LGHDT, CDR2 YNNKEL (reference sequence). The CDR3 runs to 15 residues. V shed 4 bases, J shed 2 bases, and the junction held 7 bases outside the gene matches.

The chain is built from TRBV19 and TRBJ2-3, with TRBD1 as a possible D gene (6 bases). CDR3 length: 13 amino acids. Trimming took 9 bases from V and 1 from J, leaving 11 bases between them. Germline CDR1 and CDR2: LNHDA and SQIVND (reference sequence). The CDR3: CASRQAGTDTQYF. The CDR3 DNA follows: TGTGCCAGCAGACAGGCCGGCACAGATACGCAGTATTTT.

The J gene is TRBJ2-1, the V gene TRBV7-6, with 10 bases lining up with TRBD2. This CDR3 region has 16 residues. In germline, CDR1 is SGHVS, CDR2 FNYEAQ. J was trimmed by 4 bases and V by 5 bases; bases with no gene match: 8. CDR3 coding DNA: TGTGCCAGCAGCCACTTGGTAGCGGGAGGATACAATGAGCAGTTCTTC. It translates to CASSHLVAGGYNEQFF. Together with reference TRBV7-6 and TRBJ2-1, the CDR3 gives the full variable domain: GAGVSQSPRYKVTKRGQDVALRCDPISGHVSLYWYRQALGQGPEFLTYFNYEAQQDKSGLPNDRFSAERPEGSISTLTIQRTEQRDSAMYRCASSHLVAGGYNEQFFGPGTRLTVL.

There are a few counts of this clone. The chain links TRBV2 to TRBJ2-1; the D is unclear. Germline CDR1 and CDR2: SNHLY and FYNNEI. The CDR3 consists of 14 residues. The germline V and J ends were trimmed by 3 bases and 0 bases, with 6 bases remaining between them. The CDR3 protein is CASSELSSYNEQFF. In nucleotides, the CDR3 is TGTGCCAGCAGTGAGTTGAGCTCCTACAATGAGCAGTTCTTC.

In DNA, the CDR3 is TGTGCTAGTGGTTTGGGCGACAGGGCCTTCGGGGAGACCCAGTACTTC. Translation: CASGLGDRAFGETQYF. V gene TRBV12-5 combines with J gene TRBJ2-5, with TRBD1 matching 7 bases. The CDR3 runs to 16 residues. V dropped 1 base and J dropped 5; count of bases not matched to a gene: 10. CDR1 and CDR2 from the germline V gene are LGHNT and FRNRAP.

CDR3 bases: TGTGCCAGCTCCTTCGGCGGGAGGGCGGATACGCAGTATTTT. This gives the protein CASSFGGRADTQYF. The chain couples TRBV27 to TRBJ2-3, with 9 bases identical to TRBD2. The CDR3 is 14 residues long. The J segment lost 6 bases and the V segment lost 8 bases, leaving 9 bases of the junction unmatched. Per the germline V gene, CDR1 is MNHEY and CDR2 is SMNVEV (reference sequence).

The CDR3 protein is CASSVGVAGAYEQYF. The CDR3 DNA reads TGTGCCAGCAGCGTAGGGGTAGCGGGGGCTTACGAGCAGTACTTC. The gene calls are TRBV9 and TRBJ2-7; TRBD2 matches 9 bases. V lost 0 bases to trimming and J lost 4 bases; unmatched junction nucleotides: 5. The CDR3 loop spans 15 amino acids. Germline lookup yields CDR1 SGDLS and CDR2 YYNGEE.

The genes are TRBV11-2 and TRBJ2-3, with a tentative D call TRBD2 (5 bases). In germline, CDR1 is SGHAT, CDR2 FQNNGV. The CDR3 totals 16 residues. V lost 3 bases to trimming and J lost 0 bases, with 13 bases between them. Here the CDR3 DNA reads TGTGCCAGCAGCTTGGGTTCGGGGTTAAGCACAGATACGCAGTATTTT. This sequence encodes CASSLGSGLSTDTQYF.

The CDR3 sequence is CASRATGSGNTIYF. The CDR3 region has the DNA TGTGCCAGCAGGGCGACAGGGTCTGGAAACACCATATATTTT. V and J are TRBV11-2 and TRBJ1-3; 7 bases are shared with TRBD1. After removal of 6 bases from V and 1 base from J, the junction contained 3 bases not matched to a gene. Looked up from germline, CDR1 is SGHAT and CDR2 is FQNNGV. This CDR3 comprises 14 residues.

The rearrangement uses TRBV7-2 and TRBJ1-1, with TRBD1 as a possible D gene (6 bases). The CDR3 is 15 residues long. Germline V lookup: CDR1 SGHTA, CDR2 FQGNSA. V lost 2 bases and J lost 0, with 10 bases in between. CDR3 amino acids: CASSLTRQVNTEAFF. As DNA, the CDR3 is TGTGCCAGCAGCTTAACAAGACAGGTGAACACTGAAGCTTTCTTT.

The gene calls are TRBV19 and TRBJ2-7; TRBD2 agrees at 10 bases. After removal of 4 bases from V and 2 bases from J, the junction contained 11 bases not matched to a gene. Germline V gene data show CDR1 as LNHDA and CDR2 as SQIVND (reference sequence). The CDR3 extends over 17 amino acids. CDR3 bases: TGTGCCAGTAGTAGCCTAGCGGGAGCCTCCGCGGCCTACGAGCAGTACTTC. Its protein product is CASSSLAGASAAYEQYF.

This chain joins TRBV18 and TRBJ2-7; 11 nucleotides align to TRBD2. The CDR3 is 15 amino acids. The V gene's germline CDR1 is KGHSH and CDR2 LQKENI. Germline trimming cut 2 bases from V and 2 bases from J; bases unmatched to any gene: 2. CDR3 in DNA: TGTGCCAGCTCACCATCACTAGCGGGAGCCTACGAGCAGTACTTC. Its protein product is CASSPSLAGAYEQYF.

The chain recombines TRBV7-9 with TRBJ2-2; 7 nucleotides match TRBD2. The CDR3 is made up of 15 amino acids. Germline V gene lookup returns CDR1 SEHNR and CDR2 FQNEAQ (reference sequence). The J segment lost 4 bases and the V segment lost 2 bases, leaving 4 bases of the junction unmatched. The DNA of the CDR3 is TGTGCCAGCAGCTTATTACTAGCGATCACCGGGGAGCTGTTTTTT. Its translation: CASSLLLAITGELFF.

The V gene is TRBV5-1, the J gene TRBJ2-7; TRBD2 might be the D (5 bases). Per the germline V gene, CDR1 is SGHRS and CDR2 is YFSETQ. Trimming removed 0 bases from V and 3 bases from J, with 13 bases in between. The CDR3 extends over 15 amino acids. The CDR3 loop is CASSLEGLTSYEQYF. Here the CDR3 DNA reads TGCGCCAGCAGCTTGGAAGGTTTAACTAGCTACGAGCAGTACTTC. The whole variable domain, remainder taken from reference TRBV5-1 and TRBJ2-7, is KAGVTQTPRYLIKTRGQQVTLSCSPISGHRSVSWYQQTPGQGLQFLFEYFSETQRNKGNFPGRFSGRQFSNSRSEMNVSTLELGDSALYLCASSLEGLTSYEQYFGPGTRLTVT.

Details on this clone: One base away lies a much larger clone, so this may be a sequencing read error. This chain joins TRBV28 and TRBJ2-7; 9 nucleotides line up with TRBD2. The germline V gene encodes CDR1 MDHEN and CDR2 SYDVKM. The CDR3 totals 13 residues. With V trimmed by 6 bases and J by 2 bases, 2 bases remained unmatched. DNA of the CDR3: TGTGCCAGCAGGACTAGCGGACCCTACGAGCAGTACTTC. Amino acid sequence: CASRTSGPYEQYF.

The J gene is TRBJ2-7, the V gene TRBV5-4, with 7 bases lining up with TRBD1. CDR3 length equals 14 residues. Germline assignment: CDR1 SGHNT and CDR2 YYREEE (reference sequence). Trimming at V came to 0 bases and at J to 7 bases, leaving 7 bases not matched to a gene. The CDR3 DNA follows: TGTGCCAGCAGCTTGGGCGACAGGGTACGGGAGCAGTACTTC. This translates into CASSLGDRVREQYF.

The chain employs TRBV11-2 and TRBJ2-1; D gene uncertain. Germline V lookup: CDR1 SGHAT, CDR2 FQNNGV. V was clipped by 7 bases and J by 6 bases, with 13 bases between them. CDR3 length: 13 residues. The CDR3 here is CASTKRQSNEQFF. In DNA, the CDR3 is TGTGCCAGCACCAAGAGGCAGAGCAATGAGCAGTTCTTC.